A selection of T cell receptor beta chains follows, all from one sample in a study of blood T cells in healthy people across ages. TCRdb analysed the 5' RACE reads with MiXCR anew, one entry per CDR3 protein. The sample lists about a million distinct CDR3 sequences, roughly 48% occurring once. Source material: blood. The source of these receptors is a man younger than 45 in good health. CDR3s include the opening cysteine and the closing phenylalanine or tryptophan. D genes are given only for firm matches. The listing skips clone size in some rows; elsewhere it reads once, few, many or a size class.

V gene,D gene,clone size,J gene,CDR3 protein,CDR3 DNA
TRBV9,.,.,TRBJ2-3,CASSPGEGESTDTRYF,TGTGCCAGCAGCCCAGGGGAGGGGGAGAGCACAGATACGCGGTATTTT
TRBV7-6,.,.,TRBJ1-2,CASSLANGGFGYTF,TGTGCCAGCAGCTTAGCAAACGGAGGGTTTGGCTACACCTTC
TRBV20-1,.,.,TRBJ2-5,CSAREPDGSQETQYF,TGCAGTGCTAGAGAGCCGGACGGGAGCCAAGAGACCCAGTACTTC
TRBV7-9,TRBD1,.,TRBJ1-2,CASSPNSGTGWNGCTF,TGTGCCAGCAGCCCAAATTCCGGGACAGGGTGGAATGGCTGCACCTTC
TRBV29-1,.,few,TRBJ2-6,CSAPGRTSGANVLTF,TGCAGCGCTCCTGGCAGGACCTCTGGGGCCAACGTCCTGACTTTC
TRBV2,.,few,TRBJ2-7,CASSEVEGSYEQYF,TGTGCCAGCAGTGAAGTTGAGGGTTCCTACGAGCAGTACTTC
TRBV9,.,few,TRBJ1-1,CASSATGGVDTEAFF,TGTGCCAGCAGCGCTACGGGGGGCGTTGATACTGAAGCTTTCTTT
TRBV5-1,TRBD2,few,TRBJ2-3,CASSLAGTSGRTSTDTQYF,TGCGCCAGCAGCTTGGCCGGGACTAGCGGGCGAACAAGCACAGATACGCAGTATTTT
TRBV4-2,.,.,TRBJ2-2,CASSQEGPSVGELFF,TGTGCCAGCAGCCAAGAAGGACCTTCCGTCGGGGAGCTGTTTTTT
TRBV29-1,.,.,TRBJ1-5,CSVELQDSNQPQHF,TGCAGCGTTGAACTCCAGGATAGCAATCAGCCCCAGCATTTT
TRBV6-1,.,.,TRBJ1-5,CASSITGGWHQPQHF,TGTGCCAGCAGCATTACAGGAGGATGGCATCAGCCCCAGCATTTT
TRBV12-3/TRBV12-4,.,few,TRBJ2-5,CASTRGGGSKTQYF,TGTGCCAGCACCCGAGGGGGGGGCTCGAAGACCCAGTACTTC
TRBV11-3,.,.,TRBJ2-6,CASSLVSVTSGANVLTF,TGTGCCAGCAGCTTAGTTTCGGTGACATCTGGGGCCAACGTCCTGACTTTC
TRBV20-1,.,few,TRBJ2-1,CSAIGLRSNEQFF,TGCAGTGCTATCGGACTGAGGTCTAATGAGCAGTTCTTC
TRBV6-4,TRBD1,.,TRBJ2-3,CAGSDKAGGADTQYF,TGTGCCGGCAGTGATAAGGCAGGGGGAGCAGATACGCAGTATTTT
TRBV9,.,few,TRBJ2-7,CASSVGEQVYEQYF,TGTGCCAGCAGCGTCGGTGAGCAAGTATACGAGCAGTACTTC
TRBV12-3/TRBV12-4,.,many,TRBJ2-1,CASSFWNGEQFF,TGTGCCAGCAGTTTCTGGAACGGTGAGCAGTTCTTC
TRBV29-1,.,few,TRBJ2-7,CSVGSVSSYEQYF,TGCAGCGTTGGTAGTGTTTCCTCCTACGAGCAGTACTTC
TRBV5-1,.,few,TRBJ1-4,CASSGRGPGKEKLFF,TGCGCCAGCAGCGGCCGGGGACCCGGGAAGGAAAAACTGTTTTTT
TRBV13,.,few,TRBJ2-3,CASSSPGSPQYF,TGTGCCAGCAGCTCGCCAGGAAGCCCGCAGTATTTT
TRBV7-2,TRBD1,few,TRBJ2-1,CASSLGGQGLNEQFF,TGTGCCAGCAGCTTAGGCGGACAGGGGTTGAATGAGCAGTTCTTC
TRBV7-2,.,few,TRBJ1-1,CASSWVELNTEAFF,TGTGCCAGCAGCTGGGTGGAATTGAACACTGAAGCTTTCTTT
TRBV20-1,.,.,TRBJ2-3,CSARGASWSPDTQYF,TGCAGTGCTAGAGGAGCTAGCTGGAGCCCAGATACGCAGTATTTT
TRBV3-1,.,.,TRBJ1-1,CASSQMTGASEAFF,TGTGCCAGCAGCCAAATGACGGGGGCATCTGAAGCTTTCTTT
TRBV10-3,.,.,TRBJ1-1,CAISGTGVAVAGTEAFF,TGTGCCATCAGCGGTACGGGGGTTGCAGTCGCGGGCACTGAAGCTTTCTTT
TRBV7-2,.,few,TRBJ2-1,CASSGGGKVGYNEQFF,TGTGCCAGCAGCGGAGGGGGCAAAGTAGGCTACAATGAGCAGTTCTTC
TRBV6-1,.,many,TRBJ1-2,CASRGTGGDGYTF,TGTGCCAGCAGAGGGACCGGGGGGGATGGCTACACCTTC
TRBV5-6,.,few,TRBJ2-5,CASSVDPAAELERETQYF,TGTGCCAGCAGCGTCGATCCGGCGGCAGAGCTAGAGCGAGAGACCCAGTACTTC
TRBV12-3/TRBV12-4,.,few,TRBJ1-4,CASKLLGTPNEKLFF,TGTGCCAGCAAACTACTCGGGACCCCTAATGAAAAACTGTTTTTT
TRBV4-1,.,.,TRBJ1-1,CASSQVAQGDTEAFF,TGCGCCAGCAGCCAAGTTGCGCAGGGTGACACTGAAGCTTTCTTT
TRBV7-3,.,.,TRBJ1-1,CASSLEGTTEAFF,TGTGCCAGCAGCTTGGAGGGGACCACTGAAGCTTTCTTT
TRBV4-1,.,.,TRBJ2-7,CASSQDLTESYEQYF,TGCGCCAGCAGCCAAGATTTGACGGAATCCTACGAGCAGTACTTC
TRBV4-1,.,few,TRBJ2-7,CASSQDWGSGEQYF,TGCGCCAGCAGCCAAGATTGGGGGAGCGGCGAGCAGTACTTC
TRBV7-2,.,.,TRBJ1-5,CASSPRTTFSNQPQHF,TGTGCCAGCAGTCCCAGGACGACGTTTAGCAATCAGCCCCAGCATTTT
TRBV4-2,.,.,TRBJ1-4,CARSQDLQKLFF,TGTGCCCGCAGCCAAGATCTCCAAAAACTGTTTTTT
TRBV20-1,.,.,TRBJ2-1,CSARDAGYSYNEQFF,TGCAGTGCTAGAGATGCGGGGTACTCCTACAATGAGCAGTTCTTC
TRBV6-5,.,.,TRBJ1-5,CASSYSVRHRYSNQPQHF,TGTGCCAGCAGTTACTCGGTCAGACACAGATATAGCAATCAGCCCCAGCATTTT
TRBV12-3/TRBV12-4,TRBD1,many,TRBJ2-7,CASLKQGYEQYF,TGTGCCAGTTTAAAACAGGGGTACGAGCAGTACTTC
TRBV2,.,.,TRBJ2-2,CASRPDWPGELFF,TGTGCCAGCAGACCCGACTGGCCCGGGGAGCTGTTTTTT
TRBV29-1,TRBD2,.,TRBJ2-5,CSGLLAGATYQETQYF,TGCAGCGGATTACTAGCGGGGGCCACGTACCAAGAGACCCAGTACTTC
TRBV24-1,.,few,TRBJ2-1,CATRSGHAALYNEQFF,TGTGCCACCAGATCCGGCCACGCGGCGCTCTACAATGAGCAGTTCTTC
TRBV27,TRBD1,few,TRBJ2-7,CASSTGTGPFLYEQYF,TGTGCCAGCAGCACCGGGACAGGCCCTTTTCTTTACGAGCAGTACTTC
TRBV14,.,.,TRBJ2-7,CASSQDLDANEQYF,TGTGCCAGCAGCCAAGACTTGGACGCTAACGAGCAGTACTTC
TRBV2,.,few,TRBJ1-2,CASNPDSLYGYTF,TGTGCCAGCAATCCAGACAGCCTCTATGGCTACACCTTC
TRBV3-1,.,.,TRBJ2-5,CASSQAQLGQQYF,TGTGCCAGCAGCCAAGCACAGCTTGGGCAGCAGTACTTC
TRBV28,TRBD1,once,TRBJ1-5,CASMQGGSNQPQHF,TGTGCCAGCATGCAGGGGGGCAGCAATCAGCCCCAGCATTTT
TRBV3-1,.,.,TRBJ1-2,CASSQAGFFTSDIYGYTF,TGTGCCAGCAGCCAAGCAGGGTTTTTCACCAGCGACATCTATGGCTACACCTTC
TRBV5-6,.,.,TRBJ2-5,CASSRYRALETQYF,TGTGCCAGCAGCCGATACAGGGCCTTAGAGACCCAGTACTTC
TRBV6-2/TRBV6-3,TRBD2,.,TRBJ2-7,CASSYTQLAGLREQYF,TGTGCCAGCAGTTACACCCAACTAGCGGGTCTAAGGGAGCAGTACTTC
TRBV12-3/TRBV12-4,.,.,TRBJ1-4,CASSFAGEKLFF,TGTGCCAGCAGTTTCGCAGGCGAAAAACTGTTTTTT
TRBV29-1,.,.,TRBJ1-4,CSVDTDDEKLFF,TGCAGCGTTGATACGGACGATGAAAAACTGTTTTTT
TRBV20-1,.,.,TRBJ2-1,CSATRPQGNEQFF,TGCAGTGCTACCCGGCCACAGGGCAATGAGCAGTTCTTC